The rows below give T cell receptor beta chains drawn from one sample of a study of blood T cell repertoires in COVID-19. Some clones are missing from TCRdb's copy, which holds only in-frame ones; the method was immunoSEQ multiplex PCR. The table records under 200,000 clones, 80% to 90% of them present only once. The specimen was peripheral blood. These receptors originate from a woman between 45 and 60 years old with COVID-19, enrolled during active disease. The CDR3 runs from the conserved cysteine through the conserved F or W. Each record gives: V gene, D gene, J gene, CDR3 length, CDR3 protein. A D gene is named only where the DNA matches it firmly.

TRBV19,TRBD1,TRBJ1-2,16,CASSIEGQAPNYGYTF
TRBV29-1,-,TRBJ1-1,11,CSVMTVAEAFF
TRBV12-5,-,TRBJ1-5,14,CASGFWLANQPQHF
TRBV6-1,TRBD1,TRBJ2-7,14,CASSDWGQGYEQYF
TRBV6-5,TRBD1,TRBJ1-4,15,CASSLGQGINEKLFF
TRBV18,-,TRBJ1-3,14,CASSPESSGNTIYF
TRBV30,-,TRBJ1-3,14,CAANPGSSGNTIYF
TRBV18,-,TRBJ1-6,15,CASSPPPSDNSPLHF
TRBV6-2/TRBV6-3,-,TRBJ2-2,17,CASRPEQVNRYTGELFF
TRBV29-1,-,TRBJ2-2,12,CSVERDTGELFF
TRBV30,-,TRBJ1-1,13,CAWKFHGNTEAFF
TRBV13,TRBD2,TRBJ2-1,19,CASSYGLAGGTSSYNEQFF
TRBV29-1,-,TRBJ2-7,12,CSAKQGIGEQYF
TRBV4-1,TRBD1,TRBJ1-6,14,CASSQKGTASPLHF